This T cell receptor (beta chain) was found in a study of human T cells and chemical hapten exposure. Study information: Patients, predominantly female, presented with alopecia areata, totalis or universalis. Yields of TCR per sample differed, chiefly owing to small differences in pooled library volume.

TCRdb reanalysed the RACE reads using MiXCR and keeps one entry per CDR3 protein. The repertoire includes 55,000 to 75,000 distinct CDR3 sequences, around 12% of them detected once, and about 2.4% sits in the top ten. Germline assignment: CDR1 KGHDR and CDR2 SFDVKD. The V and J ends lost 2 bases and 5 bases respectively, with 14 bases between them. The CDR3 covers 16 residues. Noted time point: patch test 3, about 24 weeks after DPC sensitization. This sample's treatment: therapeutic diphenylcyclopropenone sensitization with weekly scalp DPC. The chain links TRBV24-1 to TRBJ2-2; unclear D gene. The source was whole blood, collected in connection with sensitization to the hapten diphenylcyclopropenone (DPC). The origin of this receptor is a man aged 25 to 45 with alopecia areata. Some clones in this sample may be carry-over from other donors' samples. The CDR3 loop reads CATSDSTFTVTGELFF. The CDR3 DNA reads as TGTGCCACCAGTGATTCCACGTTTACCGTGACCGGGGAGCTGTTTTTT.